Shown below are 15 T cell receptor beta chains from a single sample sequenced in a study of radiotherapy plus CTLA-4 blockade in lung cancer. Produced via immunoSEQ multiplex PCR; TCRdb's table is partial and in-frame only. Counted here are about 80,000 clones, roughly four fifths occurring once; the ten biggest clones make up about 0.79%. The sequences come from peripheral blood, collected from a patient treated with radiotherapy plus ipilimumab. These receptors all come from a human donor with non-small cell lung cancer who had stable disease on radiotherapy plus ipilimumab.

This chain connects TRBV5-1 to TRBJ2-7, with TRBD2 matching 11 bases. The V segment lost 2 bases and the J segment 6 bases; nucleotides outside the gene matches: 7. Germline CDR1 and CDR2: SGHRS and YFSETQ. The CDR3 totals 15 residues. The CDR3 is CASSFTSGSPGEQYF. In DNA form, the CDR3 reads TGCGCCAGCAGCTTCACTAGCGGGAGTCCAGGCGAGCAGTACTTC.

This clone showed up just once. The gene calls are TRBV28 and TRBJ2-7; 7 bases are a match to TRBD2. Germline CDR1 is MDHEN and CDR2 is SYDVKM. The CDR3 runs to 12 residues. The J segment lost 0 bases and the V segment lost 11 bases, leaving 4 bases of the junction unmatched. Written as DNA, the CDR3 is TGTGCCGTCGGGACTACCTCCTACGAGCAGTACTTC. Encoded protein: CAVGTTSYEQYF.

This clone was seen only a few times. The V gene is TRBV28, the J gene TRBJ1-5; D is unresolved. The CDR3 covers 12 residues. Deletions cut 3 bases from V and 6 bases from J, with 6 bases between. Germline CDR1 reads MDHEN; CDR2 reads SYDVKM. CDR3 protein: CASSFGSQPQHF. The CDR3 DNA reads TGTGCCAGCAGTTTCGGGAGTCAGCCCCAGCATTTT.

This chain joins TRBV11-2 and TRBJ2-5; D unclear. The DNA end is a closer match to TRBJ2-7, so the J assignment may be wrong. Germline lookup yields CDR1 SGHAT and CDR2 FQNNGV. The CDR3 loop spans 15 amino acids. In DNA form, the CDR3 reads TGTGCCAGCAGCTTAATTCCAAGCCAGCTCTACGAGCAGTACTTC. This translates into CASSLIPSQLYEQYF.

The chain couples TRBV28 to TRBJ2-7; 7 bases are shared with TRBD1. Trimming at V came to 3 bases and at J to 2 bases, leaving 7 bases not matched to a gene. The CDR3 is 15 amino acids. The V gene's germline CDR1 is MDHEN and CDR2 SYDVKM. CDR3 DNA: TGTGCCAGCAGTTTGCTCGACAGGGCGACCTACGAGCAGTACTTC. Translating it yields CASSLLDRATYEQYF.

The CDR3 nucleotides are TGTGCCAGCAGTTCCAAAACTGGGGAGCAGTACTTC. Amino acid sequence: CASSSKTGEQYF. This chain joins TRBV6-6 and TRBJ2-7; no clear D gene. Germline CDR1 is MNHNY and CDR2 is SVGAGI (reference sequence). The CDR3 is 12 amino acids. V lost 4 bases and J 7 bases, leaving 11 bases between the germline ends.

The V gene is TRBV19, the J gene TRBJ2-1; D is ambiguous. The CDR3 totals 13 residues. Trimming took off 2 bases at V and 8 bases at J, with 10 bases between the two ends. CDR1 is LNHDA, CDR2 SQIVND, per germline (reference sequence). For the CDR3, the DNA is TGTGCCAGTAGTATAACAGCTTGGGATGAGCAGTTCTTC. Protein product: CASSITAWDEQFF.

The gene calls are TRBV28 and TRBJ1-2, with 7 nucleotides matching TRBD1. Germline CDR1 is MDHEN and CDR2 is SYDVKM. J was trimmed by 2 bases and V by 4 bases; bases with no gene match: 4. The CDR3 runs to 14 residues. CDR3 sequence: CASSSPGGNYGYTF. DNA of the CDR3: TGTGCCAGCAGTTCCCCAGGGGGGAACTATGGCTACACCTTC.

This clone was seen once. This chain joins TRBV28 and TRBJ1-2; 9 bases are a match to TRBD1. The CDR3 runs 14 residues. J was trimmed by 3 bases and V by 6 bases; bases with no gene match: 5. Per the germline V gene, CDR1 is MDHEN and CDR2 is SYDVKM. The CDR3 is CASRGTGQDYGYTF. The CDR3 bases are TGTGCCAGCAGGGGGACAGGGCAGGACTATGGCTACACCTTC.

A note on this clone: Compared with germline, one end of the junction differs, possibly owing to a read error. The CDR3: CAWSSGRGYKEQFF. The CDR3, as DNA: TGTGCCTGGAGTTCAGGACGGGGATACAAGGAGCAGTTCTTC. The rearrangement links TRBV30 to TRBJ2-1, with a tentative D call TRBD2 (5 bases). The CDR3 totals 14 residues. Germline V gene lookup returns CDR1 GTSNPN and CDR2 SVGIG (reference sequence).

This clone was detected only a few times. The chain couples TRBV5-4 to TRBJ2-3, with a weak D call TRBD2 (5 bases). The germline V gene encodes CDR1 SGHNT and CDR2 YYREEE (reference sequence). The CDR3 loop spans 14 amino acids. Trimming stripped 5 bases from V and 7 bases from J, with 17 bases between. CDR3 nucleotides: TGTGCCAGCAGTAGCCCCGGAGGTTTGAATACGCAGTATTTT. Translation gives CASSSPGGLNTQYF.

This clone was observed a few times. The gene calls are TRBV2 and TRBJ1-4; 9 nucleotides align to TRBD1. The V gene end was trimmed by 6 bases and the J gene end by 8 bases; junction bases not matched to a gene: 10. The CDR3 has 15 residues. Germline-derived CDR1 and CDR2 are SNHLY and FYNNEI. CDR3 in DNA: TGTGCCAGCAGCGACGCCGGGACAGGGTGGGAAAAACTGTTTTTT. This encodes CASSDAGTGWEKLFF.

This rearrangement joins TRBV7-8 to TRBJ1-6; D is possibly TRBD1 (5 bases). Trimming removed 1 base from V and 7 bases from J, with 14 bases in between. Germline V gene sequence: CDR1 SGHVS, CDR2 FQNEAQ. The CDR3 has 16 residues. CDR3 residues: CASSLVWGGKNSPLHF. CDR3 DNA: TGTGCCAGCAGCTTAGTTTGGGGGGGTAAAAATTCACCCCTCCACTTT.

The chain has TRBV5-8 and TRBJ2-7; 7 positions agree with TRBD1. The CDR3 spans 13 residues. CDR1 and CDR2 from the germline V gene are SGHTS and YDEGEE. The trim removed 7 bases at V and 2 bases at J, leaving 6 bases unmatched. CDR3 region: CASEDRVAYEQYF. The CDR3 region has the DNA TGTGCCAGCGAAGACAGGGTGGCCTACGAGCAGTACTTC. Full variable domain (outside the CDR3, taken from reference TRBV5-8 and TRBJ2-7): EAGVTQSPTHLIKTRGQQATLRCSPISGHTSVYWYQQALGLGLQFLLWYDEGEERNRGNFPPRFSGRQFPNYSSELNVNALELEDSALYLCASEDRVAYEQYFGPGTRLTVT.

The chain recombines TRBV6-5 with TRBJ1-3, with a weak D call TRBD1 (6 bases). Trimming cost V 6 bases and J 0 bases, with 12 bases left between them. CDR1 is MNHEY, CDR2 SVGAGI, per germline. There are 15 residues in the CDR3. This CDR3 is CASRLTGTSGNTIYF. The CDR3 DNA reads as TGTGCCAGCAGACTGACAGGCACCTCTGGAAACACCATATATTTT.